The source of this T cell receptor beta chain is a study of shared clonotypes between healthy human individuals. On the study more broadly: CD8 memory received one plate per donor, CD8 naive two, CD4 memory three and CD4 naive three.

Comments on this clone: Its antigen is undetermined.

The protocol was immunoSEQ multiplex PCR, while the TCRdb copy is restricted to in-frame clones and leaves out a portion. The profile shows 2 million to 2.5 million clones, 90% to 97% of them singletons. Memory CD4+ cells were the fraction left after CD45RA+ naive selection. Germline V gene lookup returns CDR1 SQVTM and CDR2 ANQGSEA. This CDR3 has 14 residues. With 6 bases clipped from V and 5 bases from J, the junction kept 11 bases outside the gene matches. General study points: Compared with clonotypes that all four donors shared, non-shared clonotypes had lower generation probabilities. A few donors showed sharing of 4.5% to 5% of naive CD4 clonotypes.

The specimen sequenced was naive CD4+ T cells sorted from blood. Documented subset: CD45RA+ positively selected. The TCR originated in a man aged 18 to 30 in good health. The rearrangement links TRBV29-1 to TRBJ2-5; the match to TRBD2 covers 8 bases. The CDR3 region is CSVVMGVAGETQYF. The CDR3 DNA is TGCAGCGTCGTCATGGGGGTAGCGGGGGAGACCCAGTACTTC.